The next 9 T cell receptor beta chains were all read from a single sample in a study of blood T cell repertoires in COVID-19. The repertoire was sequenced with immunoSEQ multiplex PCR; TCRdb's copy has only in-frame clones and lacks some. The repertoire has 300,000 to 350,000 clones, over 80% of them found once; the top ten carry about 6%. Source material: peripheral blood. These receptors all come from a woman in her 50s with COVID-19, enrolled during active disease.

The chain links TRBV11-2 to TRBJ2-5; 15 positions agree with TRBD2. Trimming at V came to 4 bases and at J to 4 bases, leaving 13 bases not matched to a gene. The V gene's germline CDR1 is SGHAT and CDR2 FQNNGV. This CDR3 contains 19 residues. CDR3 sequence reads: CASSSGLAGGRRTAETQYF. The DNA for the CDR3 is TGTGCCAGCAGCTCAGGACTAGCGGGAGGGCGTCGGACCGCAGAGACCCAGTACTTC.

This clone was detected a few times. The chain uses TRBV29-1 and TRBJ1-6; D gene uncertain. The CDR3 extends over 15 amino acids. Trimming shortened V by 6 bases and J by 0 bases, and 12 bases separated the two germline ends. Germline assignment: CDR1 SQVTM and CDR2 ANQGSEA. CDR3: CSVRAGSSYNSPLHF. The CDR3 nucleotides are TGCAGCGTCCGTGCCGGGAGCTCCTATAATTCACCCCTCCACTTT.

V and J are TRBV24-1 and TRBJ2-7; perhaps TRBD2 as D (6 bases). The germline V gene has CDR1 KGHDR and CDR2 SFDVKD. The length of the CDR3 is 14 residues. Trimming shortened V by 4 bases and J by 3 bases, and 12 bases separated the two germline ends. The CDR3 protein is CATSEGGTRYEQYF. The CDR3 region has the DNA TGTGCCACCAGTGAGGGCGGGACCCGCTACGAGCAGTACTTC.

J is TRBJ2-2 and V is TRBV13, with TRBD1 as a possible D gene (7 bases). CDR3 length equals 16 residues. Trimming shortened V by 6 bases and J by 3 bases, and 17 bases separated the two germline ends. CDR1 and CDR2 from the germline V gene are PRHDT and FYEKMQ (reference sequence). This CDR3 is CASRNRGWRDTGELFF. For the CDR3, the DNA is TGTGCCAGCAGGAACAGGGGCTGGAGGGACACCGGGGAGCTGTTTTTT.

This chain uses TRBV5-6 with TRBJ2-2; D not resolved. Trimming took 1 base from V and 6 from J, leaving 7 bases between them. The germline V gene encodes CDR1 SGHDT and CDR2 YYEEEE. This CDR3 has 13 residues. The DNA for the CDR3 is TGTGCCAGCAGCTTGCCGAGCTCCGGGGAGCTGTTTTTT. The encoded protein is CASSLPSSGELFF.

This clone was observed once. The V gene is TRBV7-9, the J gene TRBJ1-4, with 9 bases identical to TRBD1. V lost 1 base, J lost 7 bases, and 7 bases stayed unmatched. There are 16 residues in the CDR3. CDR1 is SEHNR and CDR2 is FQNEAQ in the germline V gene (reference sequence). CDR3 bases: TGTGCCAGCAGCTTAGGATCCGGGACAGGGAGTGAAAAACTGTTTTTT. Amino acid sequence: CASSLGSGTGSEKLFF. The full variable domain, in which reference TRBV7-9 and TRBJ1-4 provide the parts outside the CDR3, is DTGVSQNPRHKITKRGQNVTFRCDPISEHNRLYWYRQTLGQGPEFLTYFQNEAQLEKSRLLSDRFSAERPKGSFSTLEIQRTEQGDSAMYLCASSLGSGTGSEKLFFGSGTQLSVL.

The V gene is TRBV5-1, the J gene TRBJ1-1, with D uncertain. V lost 5 bases and J 0 bases, leaving 14 bases between the germline ends. The CDR3 has 15 amino acids. The germline V gene encodes CDR1 SGHRS and CDR2 YFSETQ. The CDR3 nucleotides are TGCGCCAGCAGTCTGTCAGGAAACATGAACACTGAAGCTTTCTTT. Protein sequence: CASSLSGNMNTEAFF.

This clone was counted a single time. This chain links TRBV7-9 with TRBJ2-7, with 9 nucleotides matching TRBD1. V lost 5 bases, J lost 3 bases, and 11 bases stayed unmatched. Germline assignment: CDR1 SEHNR and CDR2 FQNEAQ (reference sequence). The CDR3 loop spans 16 amino acids. As DNA, the CDR3 is TGTGCCAGCAGCCGCACAGGGGGCGATCATTTCTACGAGCAGTACTTC. Its protein is CASSRTGGDHFYEQYF.

The table lists this clone with a count of one. The chain joins TRBV11-3 to TRBJ2-4; 16 bases match TRBD2. The V segment lost 5 bases and the J segment 6 bases; nucleotides outside the gene matches: 10. This CDR3 spans 18 amino acids. Looked up from germline, CDR1 is SGHNT and CDR2 is YENEEA. CDR3 sequence reads: CASSPWGTSGRAGNIQYF. CDR3 in DNA: TGTGCCAGCAGCCCGTGGGGGACTAGCGGGAGGGCCGGAAACATTCAGTACTTC.